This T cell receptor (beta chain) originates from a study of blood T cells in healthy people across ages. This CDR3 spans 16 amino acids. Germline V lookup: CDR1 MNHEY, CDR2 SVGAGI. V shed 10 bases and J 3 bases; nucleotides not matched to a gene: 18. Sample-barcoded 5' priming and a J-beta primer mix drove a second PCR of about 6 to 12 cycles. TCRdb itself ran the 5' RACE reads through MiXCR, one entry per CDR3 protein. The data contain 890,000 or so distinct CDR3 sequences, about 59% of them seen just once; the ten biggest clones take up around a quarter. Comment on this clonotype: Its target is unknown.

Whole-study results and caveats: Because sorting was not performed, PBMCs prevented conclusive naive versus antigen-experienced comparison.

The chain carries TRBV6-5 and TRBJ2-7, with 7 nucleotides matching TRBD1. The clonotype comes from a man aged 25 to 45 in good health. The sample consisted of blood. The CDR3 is CAKTSIGTAGRYEQYF. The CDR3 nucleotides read TGTGCCAAGACGTCTATTGGGACAGCCGGGCGCTACGAGCAGTACTTC.